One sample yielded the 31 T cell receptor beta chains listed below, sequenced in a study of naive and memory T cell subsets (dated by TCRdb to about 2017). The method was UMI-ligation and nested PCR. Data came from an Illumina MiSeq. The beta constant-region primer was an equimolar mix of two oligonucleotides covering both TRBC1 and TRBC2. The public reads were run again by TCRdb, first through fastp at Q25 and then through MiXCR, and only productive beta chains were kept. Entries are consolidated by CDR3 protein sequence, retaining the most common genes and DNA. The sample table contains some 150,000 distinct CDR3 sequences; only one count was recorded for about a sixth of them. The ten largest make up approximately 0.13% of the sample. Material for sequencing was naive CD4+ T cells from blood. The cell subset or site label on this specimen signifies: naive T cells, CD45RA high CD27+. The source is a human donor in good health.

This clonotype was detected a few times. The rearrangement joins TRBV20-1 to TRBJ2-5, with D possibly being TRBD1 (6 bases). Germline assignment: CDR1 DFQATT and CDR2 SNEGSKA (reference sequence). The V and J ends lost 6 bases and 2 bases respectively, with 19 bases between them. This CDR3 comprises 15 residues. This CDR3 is CSANNFNRDQETQYF. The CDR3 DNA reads TGCAGTGCGAATAACTTCAACAGGGATCAAGAGACCCAGTACTTC.

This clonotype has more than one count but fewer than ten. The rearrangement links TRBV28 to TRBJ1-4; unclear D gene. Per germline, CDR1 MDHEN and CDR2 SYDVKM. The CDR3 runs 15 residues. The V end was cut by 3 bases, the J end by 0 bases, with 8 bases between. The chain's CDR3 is CASSLASSTNEKLFF. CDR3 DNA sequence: TGTGCCAGCAGTTTGGCGTCATCAACTAATGAAAAACTGTTTTTT.

The DNA for the CDR3 is TGTGCCTGGAGTGCCCCTACAGGGTCTAGGAGCTCCTACGAGCAGTACTTC. This gives the protein CAWSAPTGSRSSYEQYF. This chain links TRBV30 with TRBJ2-7; a weak D match, TRBD1 (6 bases). Trimming took 1 base from V and 0 from J, leaving 19 bases between them. CDR1 is GTSNPN and CDR2 is SVGIG in the germline V gene (reference sequence). This CDR3 contains 17 residues.

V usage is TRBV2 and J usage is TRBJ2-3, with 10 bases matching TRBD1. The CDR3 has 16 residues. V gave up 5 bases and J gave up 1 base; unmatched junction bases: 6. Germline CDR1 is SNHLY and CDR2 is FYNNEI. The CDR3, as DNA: TGTGCCAGCAGTAACGACAGGGGGCAGTGCACAGATACGCAGTATTTT. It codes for CASSNDRGQCTDTQYF. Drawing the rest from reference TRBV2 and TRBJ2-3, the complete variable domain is EPEVTQTPSHQVTQMGQEVILRCVPISNHLYFYWYRQILGQKVEFLVSFYNNEISEKSEIFDDQFSVERPDGSNFTLKIRSTKLEDSAMYFCASSNDRGQCTDTQYFGPGTRLTVL.

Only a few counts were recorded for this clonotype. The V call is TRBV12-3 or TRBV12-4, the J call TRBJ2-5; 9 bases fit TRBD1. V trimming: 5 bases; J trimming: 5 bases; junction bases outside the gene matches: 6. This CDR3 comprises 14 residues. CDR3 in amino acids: CASSPQGAPETQYF. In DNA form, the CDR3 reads TGTGCCAGCAGTCCACAGGGGGCTCCCGAGACCCAGTACTTC.

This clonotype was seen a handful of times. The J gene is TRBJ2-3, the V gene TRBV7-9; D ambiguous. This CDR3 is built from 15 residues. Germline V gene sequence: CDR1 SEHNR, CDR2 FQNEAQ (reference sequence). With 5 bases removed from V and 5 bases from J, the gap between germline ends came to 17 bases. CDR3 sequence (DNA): TGTGCCAGCAGCCTCAGACCTTTACAACGAGATACGCAGTATTTT. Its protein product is CASSLRPLQRDTQYF.

The CDR3 DNA reads TGTGCCAGCAGCTTAGCGCTTTTGCGGGAGAGTGTGAATGAGCAGTTCTTC. As protein: CASSLALLRESVNEQFF. The rearrangement uses TRBV7-2 and TRBJ2-1, with 7 positions matching TRBD2. Trimming removed 0 bases from V and 7 bases from J; junction bases left unmatched: 12. Germline V gene data show CDR1 as SGHTA and CDR2 as FQGNSA. There are 17 residues in the CDR3.

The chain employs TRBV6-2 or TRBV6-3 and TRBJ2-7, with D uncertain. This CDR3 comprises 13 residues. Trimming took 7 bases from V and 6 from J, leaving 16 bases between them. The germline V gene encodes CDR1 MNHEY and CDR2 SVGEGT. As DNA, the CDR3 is TGTGCCAGCAATAACGGGCTGTCTGTCGAGCAGTACTTC. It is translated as CASNNGLSVEQYF.

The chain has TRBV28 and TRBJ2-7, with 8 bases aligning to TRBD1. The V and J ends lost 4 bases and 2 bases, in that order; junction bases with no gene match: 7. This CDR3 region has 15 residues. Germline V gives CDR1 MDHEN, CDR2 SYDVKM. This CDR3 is CASSSPDRATYEQYF. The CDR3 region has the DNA TGTGCCAGCAGTTCCCCGGACAGGGCAACCTACGAGCAGTACTTC.

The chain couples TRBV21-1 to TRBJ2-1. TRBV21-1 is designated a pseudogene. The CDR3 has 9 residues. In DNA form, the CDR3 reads TGTGCCAGCGCGGATGAGCAGTTCTTC. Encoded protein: CASADEQFF.

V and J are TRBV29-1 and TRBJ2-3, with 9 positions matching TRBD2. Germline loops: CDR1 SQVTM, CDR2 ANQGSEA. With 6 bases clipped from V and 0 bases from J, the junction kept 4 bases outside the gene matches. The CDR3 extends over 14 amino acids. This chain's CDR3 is CSVRLAASTDTQYF. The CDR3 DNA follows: TGCAGCGTCCGACTAGCGGCTAGCACAGATACGCAGTATTTT.

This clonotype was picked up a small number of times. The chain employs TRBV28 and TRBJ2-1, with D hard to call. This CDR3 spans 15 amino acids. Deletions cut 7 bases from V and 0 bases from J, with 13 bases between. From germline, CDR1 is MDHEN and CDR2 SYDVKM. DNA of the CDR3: TGTGCCAGCAATCCTGCCCCTTCCTCCTACAATGAGCAGTTCTTC. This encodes CASNPAPSSYNEQFF.

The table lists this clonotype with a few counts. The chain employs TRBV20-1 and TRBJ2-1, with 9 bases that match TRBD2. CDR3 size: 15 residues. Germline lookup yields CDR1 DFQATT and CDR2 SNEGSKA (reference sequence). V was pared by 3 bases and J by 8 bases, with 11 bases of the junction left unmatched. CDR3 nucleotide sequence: TGCAGTGCTAGTGTAGGGCGGGAGGGCCGTGATGAGCAGTTCTTC. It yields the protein CSASVGREGRDEQFF.

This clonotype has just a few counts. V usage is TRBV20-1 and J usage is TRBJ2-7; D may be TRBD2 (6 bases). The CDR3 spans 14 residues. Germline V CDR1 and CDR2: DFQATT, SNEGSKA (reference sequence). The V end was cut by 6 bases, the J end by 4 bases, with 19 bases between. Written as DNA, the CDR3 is TGCAGTGCCGTTGGTTCCGGGAGTCAGTACGAGCAGTACTTC. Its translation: CSAVGSGSQYEQYF.

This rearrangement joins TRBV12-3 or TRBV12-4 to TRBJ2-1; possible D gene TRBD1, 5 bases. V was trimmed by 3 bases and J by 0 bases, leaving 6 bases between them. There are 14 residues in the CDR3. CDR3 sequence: CASSFDSSYNEQFF. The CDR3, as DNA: TGTGCCAGCAGTTTCGACAGCTCCTACAATGAGCAGTTCTTC.

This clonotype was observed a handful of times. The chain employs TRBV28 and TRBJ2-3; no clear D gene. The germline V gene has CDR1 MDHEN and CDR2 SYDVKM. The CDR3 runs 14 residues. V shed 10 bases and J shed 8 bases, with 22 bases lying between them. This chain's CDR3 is CATGYYLLESTQYF. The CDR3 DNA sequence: TGTGCCACTGGGTATTATCTTTTGGAATCTACGCAGTATTTT. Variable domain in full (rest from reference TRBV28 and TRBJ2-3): DVKVTQSSRYLVKRTGEKVFLECVQDMDHENMFWYRQDPGLGLRLIYFSYDVKMKEKGDIPEGYSVSREKKERFSLILESASTNQTSMYLCATGYYLLESTQYFGPGTRLTVL.

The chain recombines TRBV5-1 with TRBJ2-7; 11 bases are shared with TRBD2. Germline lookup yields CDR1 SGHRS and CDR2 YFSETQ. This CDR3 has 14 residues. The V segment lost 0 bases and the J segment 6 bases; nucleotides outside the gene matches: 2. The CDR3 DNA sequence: TGCGCCAGCAGCTTGGGTACTAGCGGGAGCGAGCAGTACTTC. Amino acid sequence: CASSLGTSGSEQYF.

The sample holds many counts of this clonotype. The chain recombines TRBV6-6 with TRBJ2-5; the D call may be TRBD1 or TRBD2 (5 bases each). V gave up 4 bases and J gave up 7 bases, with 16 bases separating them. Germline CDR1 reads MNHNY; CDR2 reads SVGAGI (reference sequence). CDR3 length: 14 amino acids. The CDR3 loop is CASSSGTLESTQYF. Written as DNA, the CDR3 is TGTGCCAGCAGTTCCGGGACCCTAGAATCGACCCAGTACTTC.

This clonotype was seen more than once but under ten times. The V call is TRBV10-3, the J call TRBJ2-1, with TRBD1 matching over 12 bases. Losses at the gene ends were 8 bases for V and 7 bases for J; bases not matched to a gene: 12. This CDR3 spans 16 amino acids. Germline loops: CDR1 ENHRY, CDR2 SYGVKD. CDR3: CAISEGGQGARNEQFF. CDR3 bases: TGTGCCATCTCGGAGGGGGGACAGGGGGCAAGGAATGAGCAGTTCTTC.

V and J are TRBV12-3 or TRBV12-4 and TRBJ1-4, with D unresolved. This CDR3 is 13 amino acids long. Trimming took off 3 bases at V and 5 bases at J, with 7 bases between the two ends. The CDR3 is CASSFGGNEKLFF. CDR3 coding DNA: TGTGCCAGCAGTTTCGGAGGAAATGAAAAACTGTTTTTT.

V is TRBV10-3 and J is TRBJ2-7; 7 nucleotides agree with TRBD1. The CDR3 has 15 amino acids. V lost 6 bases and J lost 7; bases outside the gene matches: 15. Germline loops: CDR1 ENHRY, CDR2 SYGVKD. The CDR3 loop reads CAISRPERQGGEQYF. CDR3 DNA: TGTGCCATCAGCCGTCCCGAGAGACAGGGCGGGGAGCAGTACTTC.

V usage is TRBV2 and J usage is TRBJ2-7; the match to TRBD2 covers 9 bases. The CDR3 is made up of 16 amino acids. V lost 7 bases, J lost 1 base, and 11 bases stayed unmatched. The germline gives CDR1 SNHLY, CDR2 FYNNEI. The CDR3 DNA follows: TGTGCCAGCAAGATTCGTCTACTAGCGGGTTCCTACGAGCAGTACTTC. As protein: CASKIRLLAGSYEQYF.

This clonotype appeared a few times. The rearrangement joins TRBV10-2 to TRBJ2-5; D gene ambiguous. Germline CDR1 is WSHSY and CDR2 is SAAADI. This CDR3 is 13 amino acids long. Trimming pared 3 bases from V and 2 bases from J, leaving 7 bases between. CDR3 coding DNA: TGCGCCAGCAGTGAACAGCGACAAGAGACCCAGTACTTC. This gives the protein CASSEQRQETQYF.

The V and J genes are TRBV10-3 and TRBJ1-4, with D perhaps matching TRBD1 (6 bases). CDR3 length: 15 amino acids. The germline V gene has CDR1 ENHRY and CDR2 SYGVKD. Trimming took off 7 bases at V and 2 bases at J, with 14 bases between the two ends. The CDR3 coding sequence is TGTGCCATCACCGGGACACCTCTCACTAATGAAAAACTGTTTTTT. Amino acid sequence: CAITGTPLTNEKLFF.

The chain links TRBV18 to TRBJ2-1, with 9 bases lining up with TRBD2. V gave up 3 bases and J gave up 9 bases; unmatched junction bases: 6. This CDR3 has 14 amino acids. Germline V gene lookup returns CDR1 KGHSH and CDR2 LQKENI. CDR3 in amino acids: CASSPPGLAPEQFF. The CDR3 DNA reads TGTGCCAGCTCACCTCCGGGACTAGCCCCTGAGCAGTTCTTC.

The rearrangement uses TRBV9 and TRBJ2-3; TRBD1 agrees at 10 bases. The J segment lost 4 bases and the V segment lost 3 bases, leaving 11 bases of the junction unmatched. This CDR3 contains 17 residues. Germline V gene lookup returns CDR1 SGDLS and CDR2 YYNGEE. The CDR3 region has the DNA TGTGCCAGCAGCGCTCTGACAGGGGGCTTGAACGCAGATACGCAGTATTTT. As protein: CASSALTGGLNADTQYF.

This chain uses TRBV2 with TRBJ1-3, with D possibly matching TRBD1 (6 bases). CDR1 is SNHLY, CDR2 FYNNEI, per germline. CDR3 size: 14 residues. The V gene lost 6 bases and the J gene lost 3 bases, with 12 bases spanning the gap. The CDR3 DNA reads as TGTGCCAGCAGCTCACAGGGCGGTGGAAACACCATATATTTT. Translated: CASSSQGGGNTIYF.

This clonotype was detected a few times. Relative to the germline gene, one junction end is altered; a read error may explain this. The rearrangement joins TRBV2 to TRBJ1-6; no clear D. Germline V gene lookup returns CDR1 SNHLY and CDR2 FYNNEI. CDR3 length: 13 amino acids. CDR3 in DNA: TGTGCCAGCAGTGAAAGTGCGCTCTTTGAGGCCTACTTT. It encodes CASSESALFEAYF.

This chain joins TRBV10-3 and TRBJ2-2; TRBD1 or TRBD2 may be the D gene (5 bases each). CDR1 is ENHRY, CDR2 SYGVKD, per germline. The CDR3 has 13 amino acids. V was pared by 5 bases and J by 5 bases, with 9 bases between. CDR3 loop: CAISTGTTGELFF. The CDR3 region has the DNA TGTGCCATCAGTACCGGGACGACCGGGGAGCTGTTTTTT.

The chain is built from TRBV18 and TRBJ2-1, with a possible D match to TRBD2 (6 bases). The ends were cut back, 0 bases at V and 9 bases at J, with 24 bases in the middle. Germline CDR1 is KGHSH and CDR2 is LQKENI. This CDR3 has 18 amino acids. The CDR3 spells CASSPPFIGREERREQFF. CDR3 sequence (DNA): TGTGCCAGCTCACCACCGTTTATAGGGCGGGAAGAGAGGCGTGAGCAGTTCTTC.

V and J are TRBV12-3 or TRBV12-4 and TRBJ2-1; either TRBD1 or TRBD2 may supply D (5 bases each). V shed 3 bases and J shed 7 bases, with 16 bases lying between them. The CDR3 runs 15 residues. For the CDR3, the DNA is TGTGCCAGCAGTTTGGGGACGGGCCCTTGGAATGAGCAGTTCTTC. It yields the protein CASSLGTGPWNEQFF.